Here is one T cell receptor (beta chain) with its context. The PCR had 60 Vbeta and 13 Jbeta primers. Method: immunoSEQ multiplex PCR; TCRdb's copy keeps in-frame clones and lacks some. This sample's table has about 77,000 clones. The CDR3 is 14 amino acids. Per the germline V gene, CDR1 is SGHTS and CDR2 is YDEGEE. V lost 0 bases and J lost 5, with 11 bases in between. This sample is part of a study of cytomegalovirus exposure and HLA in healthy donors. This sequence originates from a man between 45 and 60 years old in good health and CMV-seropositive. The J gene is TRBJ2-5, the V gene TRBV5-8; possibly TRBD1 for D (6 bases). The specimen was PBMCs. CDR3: CASSLDRARETQYF. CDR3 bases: TGTGCCAGCAGCTTGGACAGGGCGAGGGAGACCCAGTACTTC.